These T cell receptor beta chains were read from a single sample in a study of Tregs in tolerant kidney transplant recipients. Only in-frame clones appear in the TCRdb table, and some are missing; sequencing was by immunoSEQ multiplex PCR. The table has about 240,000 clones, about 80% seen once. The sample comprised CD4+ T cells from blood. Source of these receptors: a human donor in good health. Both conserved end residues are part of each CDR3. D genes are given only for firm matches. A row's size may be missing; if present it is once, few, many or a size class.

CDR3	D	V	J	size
CAWSVSGQETQYF	.	TRBV30	TRBJ2-5	.
CASSSTLSGYTF	.	TRBV5-6	TRBJ1-2	.
CASKATSGRNNEQFF	TRBD2	TRBV25-1	TRBJ2-1	.
CASRNPQGSGTEAFF	TRBD1	TRBV2	TRBJ1-1	.
CASSLRQGVGFYEQYF	TRBD1	TRBV19	TRBJ2-7	.
CATRVAGVKDTQYF	TRBD2	TRBV6-5	TRBJ2-3	.
CAIRSSGQDTDTQYF	TRBD1	TRBV5-1	TRBJ2-3	.
CASTMRDREAGELVF	TRBD1	TRBV5-6	TRBJ2-2	.
CASKEISGRKGGETQYF	TRBD2	TRBV2	TRBJ2-5	.
CASSLNGENIQYF	.	TRBV7-9	TRBJ2-4	.
CASSQTHTDTQYF	.	TRBV4-1	TRBJ2-3	.
CASSLEAGKRTDTQYF	TRBD2	TRBV5-1	TRBJ2-3	.
CAISGSPRGDYGYTF	.	TRBV10-3	TRBJ1-2	once